What follows is one TCR beta chain and its context. The authors' processing: Scientists estimated how many nucleated cells there were by amplifying reference gene primers. Clones were sequenced by immunoSEQ multiplex PCR, and TCRdb holds only the in-frame ones, with some missing. V and J calls and clone size come straight from that table; D and trimming were deduced from the DNA. The sample includes some 270,000 clones, approximately 90% of them seen just once. V lost 6 bases, J lost 2 bases, and 7 bases lay in between. CDR1 and CDR2 from the germline V gene are MNHEY and SVGAGI. The CDR3 is made up of 13 amino acids. This record belongs to a study of blood T cell repertoires in COVID-19. Study summary: Samples of COVID-19 (acute and convalescent) were obtained from the United States, Italy and Spain. The cDNA or gDNA used as material had been derived from T cells, B-cell-depleted T cells, or PBMCs.

Cohorts were based on clinical histories the participants reported. Sequencing was carried out using PBMCs or T cells enriched from blood (not recorded which). The receptor comes from a woman in her thirties with acute COVID-19. The rearrangement joins TRBV6-5 to TRBJ2-2; D is unclear. CDR3 coding DNA: TGTGCCAGCAGAATACAAAACACCGGGGAGCTGTTTTTT. Amino acid sequence: CASRIQNTGELFF.